A selection of T cell receptor beta chains follows, all from one sample in a study of cytomegalovirus exposure and HLA in healthy donors. Assay used: immunoSEQ multiplex PCR; TCRdb lists only in-frame clones, some missing. In the table there are about 170,000 clones, roughly 90% of which are singletons. The sequenced material came from PBMCs. The receptors shown here come from a woman under 30 in good health and CMV-seropositive. CDR3s include the opening cysteine and the closing phenylalanine or tryptophan. Each record gives: V gene, D gene, CDR3 length, CDR3 protein. D genes are given only for firm matches.

v_gene: TRBV27
d_gene: TRBD2
len: 13
CDR3aa: CASSLSSGTSWYF

v_gene: TRBV27
d_gene: .
len: 13
CDR3aa: CASADINSYEQYF

v_gene: TRBV19
d_gene: TRBD2
len: 14
CDR3aa: CASRETSGIYEQFF

v_gene: TRBV4-3
d_gene: .
len: 14
CDR3aa: CASSGQLTAGELFF

v_gene: TRBV19
d_gene: TRBD2
len: 13
CDR3aa: CASTSGSSYTQYF

v_gene: TRBV15
d_gene: .
len: 15
CDR3aa: CATSRKIGVRNEQYF

v_gene: TRBV11-3
d_gene: TRBD2
len: 15
CDR3aa: CASSLSGRAYNEQFF

v_gene: TRBV25-1
d_gene: .
len: 17
CDR3aa: CASSELTEFDSGNTIYF

v_gene: TRBV25-1
d_gene: TRBD2
len: 15
CDR3aa: CASSENPAGNNEQFF

v_gene: TRBV28
d_gene: TRBD2
len: 20
CDR3aa: CASTDSGLAGGGWFTDTQYF

v_gene: TRBV5-6
d_gene: .
len: 16
CDR3aa: CASSFSKGLSNQPQHF

v_gene: TRBV4-3
d_gene: .
len: 17
CDR3aa: CASSREAPVTGYNEQFF

v_gene: TRBV19
d_gene: .
len: 15
CDR3aa: CASSIEGSINYGYTF

v_gene: TRBV27
d_gene: .
len: 13
CDR3aa: CASSLGLRYEQYF

v_gene: TRBV27
d_gene: TRBD2
len: 16
CDR3aa: CATMGDGGGTYNEQFF

v_gene: TRBV29-1
d_gene: TRBD1
len: 14
CDR3aa: CSVVAGGGRSGYTF

v_gene: TRBV27
d_gene: .
len: 16
CDR3aa: CASSLMEGETYNEQFF

v_gene: TRBV29-1
d_gene: TRBD1
len: 12
CDR3aa: CSVATGGHGYTF

v_gene: TRBV5-1
d_gene: .
len: 15
CDR3aa: CASSVGTLSNQPQHF

v_gene: TRBV18
d_gene: TRBD1
len: 16
CDR3aa: CASSPETGGACQPQHF

v_gene: TRBV19
d_gene: TRBD2
len: 17
CDR3aa: CASSIRVGLAGRNEQFF

v_gene: TRBV27
d_gene: .
len: 16
CDR3aa: CASSAGWGVSGNTIYF

v_gene: TRBV7-7
d_gene: .
len: 14
CDR3aa: CASSASSATDTQYF

v_gene: TRBV30
d_gene: .
len: 13
CDR3aa: CAWSLREGNEQFF

v_gene: TRBV5-6
d_gene: TRBD1
len: 16
CDR3aa: CASSLVGGQGNTEAFF

v_gene: TRBV2
d_gene: .
len: 14
CDR3aa: CASSPLGGPYEQYF

v_gene: TRBV27
d_gene: .
len: 15
CDR3aa: CASSSSGSYYNEQFF

v_gene: TRBV5-4
d_gene: .
len: 12
CDR3aa: CASNDKFYGYTF

v_gene: TRBV13
d_gene: TRBD2
len: 16
CDR3aa: CASSFAGLAGYNEQFF

v_gene: TRBV7-9
d_gene: .
len: 18
CDR3aa: CASPAGAHPGSGANVLTF

v_gene: TRBV11-3
d_gene: .
len: 13
CDR3aa: CASSLASYNEQFF

v_gene: TRBV13
d_gene: .
len: 14
CDR3aa: CASTLRGSRYEQYF